The entry below describes one T cell receptor (beta chain). What antigen it recognizes has not been identified. Base qualities are not provided; no much larger clone lies one nucleotide away. From the cysteine up to the phenylalanine, the CDR3 has a length of 12 residues. Only the CDR3 portion is preserved as DNA: 36 bases, with reading frame beginning at the first base. CDR1 SQVTM and CDR2 ANQGSEA are derived from the germline V gene. This specimen belongs to a study of identical twins (dated by TCRdb to the mid-2010s). Context from the whole study: TCR alpha and beta repertoires from monozygotic twins, unrelated adults of various ages and cord blood were deep-sequenced to test whether fetal clonotypes persist. Replicate twin experiments were performed at different times using different library preparation protocols to rule out contamination.

Only healthy Caucasian donors were included. Three pairs of female monozygotic twins, all aged roughly 18 to 30 years, made up the twin cohort. Peripheral blood mononuclear cells were the source from which RNA for the TCR libraries was isolated. The library was generated by 5' RACE. Instrument used: Illumina HiSeq 2000. Template switching added a universal primer binding site, and the final cDNA carried a unique molecular identifier that allowed TCR cDNA molecules to be counted accurately. Specific primers in the conserved constant-segment region were used to synthesize first-strand cDNA for the TCR alpha and beta chains. To control for contamination, every cDNA library carried two barcodes: a SMART-Mk sample barcode plus Illumina barcodes. Two successive PCR steps introduced TruSeq adapter sequences along with Illumina sample barcodes. The TCR alpha and beta cDNA libraries were sequenced on the Illumina HiSeq platform using custom primers. Regarding the original processing steps: Unique molecular identifiers were extracted from raw reads with MiGEC, and CDR3 positions were determined with MiXCR. Recombination models were inferred per individual with the repgenHMM and IGoR tools using an EM algorithm. The tcR package in R was used for shared clonotype analysis, with sharing normalized by the product of cloneset sizes. Out-of-frame nonproductive sequences were analyzed to study raw recombination free of thymic and clonal selection effects. Clones were called with MiXCR by TCRdb after fastp trimmed the public reads at Q25, and only in-frame beta chains were retained. Entries that share a CDR3 protein sequence are merged under the most common genes and DNA. The V and J calls were not made by the authors but by TCRdb's processing. The sample table shows a few hundred thousand distinct CDR3 sequences, and approximately 10% are seen once. Around 3% of the sample is taken by the ten largest.

Findings and caveats that apply to the study as a whole: Conclusions relied on cross-sectional statistical analysis, since the same donors could not be followed over many years. Out-of-frame TCR alpha sequences shared between twins showed an excess of low generation-probability sequences compared with coincidental sharing between unrelated individuals. Invariant T cells such as MAIT and iNKT could partly confound zero-insertion analyses, although diverse VJ usage argued against such confounding for most clonotypes. Fewer insertions were carried by abundant cord blood beta clonotypes, a similar but weaker trend appeared in young adult naive repertoires, and no such trend appeared in memory repertoires. In beta out-of-frame sequences, excess twin sharing was weaker, because having fewer shared sequences lowered the signal-to-noise ratio. Out-of-frame TCR alpha sharing in monozygotic twins was systematically underestimated by recombination models, whereas sharing between unrelated individuals was in agreement with the recombination models.

In addition, the sample was reused for a study of yellow fever vaccine responses in identical twins. Reported in the second study: According to the authors, the vaccine-induced T cell response in identical twins seemed to be partly convergent and partly specific to each individual. Focusing on identical twins, the study followed the T cell clones that responded to the vaccine, and did so with precision.

This TCR derives from a woman younger than 30 in good health. Material: PBMCs. This receptor chain uses TRBV29-1 and TRBJ2-5; the D segment cannot be called with confidence. The CDR3 protein: CSLSGPAETQYF. The bases are TGCAGTTTATCTGGTCCGGCGGAGACCCAGTACTTC.